This entry lists 20 T cell receptor beta chains sequenced from one sample in a study of T cells after yellow fever vaccination. TCRdb analysed the 5' RACE reads with MiXCR anew, one entry per CDR3 protein. The data show a few hundred thousand distinct CDR3 sequences, with around 17% seen just once and roughly 17% held by the top ten. The sequencing used PBMCs, collected less than 6 days after the first yellow fever vaccination. The receptor set was obtained from a man between 18 and 29 years old who received the YFV17D yellow fever vaccine.

This clonotype turned up a few times. This chain joins TRBV6-1 and TRBJ2-7, with TRBD2 identical over 9 bases. With V trimmed by 9 bases and J by 0 bases, 3 bases remained unmatched. The CDR3 extends over 13 amino acids. Germline CDR1 reads MNHNS; CDR2 reads SASEGT. CDR3 protein: CASIAGASYEQYF. The DNA of the CDR3 is TGTGCCAGTATAGCGGGGGCCTCCTACGAGCAGTACTTC.

The sample holds a few counts of this clonotype. This rearrangement joins TRBV12-3 or TRBV12-4 to TRBJ2-1; 12 bases align to TRBD2. The CDR3 extends over 18 amino acids. V lost 5 bases, J lost 2 bases, and 10 bases stayed unmatched. The CDR3: CASSLRPLAGGPYNEQFF. DNA for the CDR3: TGTGCCAGCAGTCTCCGCCCCCTAGCGGGGGGGCCCTACAATGAGCAGTTCTTC.

There are a few counts of this clonotype. The rearrangement joins TRBV5-1 to TRBJ2-1, with 7 bases matching TRBD1. The CDR3 spans 14 residues. V was pared by 4 bases and J by 5 bases, with 6 bases of the junction left unmatched. Germline values: CDR1 SGHRS, CDR2 YFSETQ. The CDR3 bases are TGCGCCAGCAGCGGACTGACAGGGAACAATGAGCAGTTCTTC. Its translation: CASSGLTGNNEQFF.

The rearrangement uses TRBV6-5 and TRBJ1-3; TRBD1 matches 7 bases. The CDR3 spans 14 residues. V lost 5 bases to trimming and J lost 3 bases; unmatched junction nucleotides: 4. Germline V gene sequence: CDR1 MNHEY, CDR2 SVGAGI. The DNA of the CDR3 is TGTGCCAGCAGTCACAGGGGAGGTGGAAACACCATATATTTT. Translated: CASSHRGGGNTIYF.

This clonotype occurred a few times. This chain joins TRBV12-3 or TRBV12-4 and TRBJ2-2; D gene uncertain. The germline V and J ends were trimmed by 6 bases and 0 bases, with 5 bases remaining between them. CDR3 length equals 13 residues. The CDR3 protein is CASRLSNTGELFF. Written as DNA, the CDR3 is TGTGCCAGCAGGCTATCGAACACCGGGGAGCTGTTTTTT.

This clonotype was found a few times. The CDR3 loop is CSARDEGLAASYEQYF. Written as DNA, the CDR3 is TGCAGTGCTAGAGATGAGGGCCTAGCGGCTTCCTACGAGCAGTACTTC. J is TRBJ2-7 and V is TRBV20-1, with 7 bases fitting TRBD2. Germline values: CDR1 DFQATT, CDR2 SNEGSKA (reference sequence). The CDR3 spans 16 residues. V lost 0 bases and J lost 1; bases outside the gene matches: 9.

This rearrangement joins TRBV7-9 to TRBJ2-7; D not certain. CDR1 and CDR2 from the germline V gene are SEHNR and FQNEAQ (reference sequence). V lost 0 bases to trimming and J lost 3 bases, with 18 bases between them. The CDR3 loop spans 17 amino acids. The CDR3 DNA follows: TGTGCCAGCAGCTTAGCAAAGGTACCAAATCAAAACTACGAGCAGTACGTC. It encodes CASSLAKVPNQNYEQYV.

The CDR3 DNA reads as TGTGCCAGCAGCCCCCGGCGGGGCGACTACGAGCAGTACTTC. Encoded protein: CASSPRRGDYEQYF. V gene TRBV7-2 combines with J gene TRBJ2-7; tentative D call: TRBD2 (6 bases). The CDR3 consists of 14 residues. Germline V gene lookup returns CDR1 SGHTA and CDR2 FQGNSA. Trimming removed 5 bases from V and 3 bases from J, with 14 bases in between.

The table lists this clonotype with a few counts. This rearrangement joins TRBV3-1 to TRBJ1-1; D is perhaps TRBD1 (6 bases). Per the germline V gene, CDR1 is LGHDT and CDR2 is YNNKEL (reference sequence). V was clipped by 4 bases and J by 1 base, with 28 bases between them. The CDR3 contains 20 residues. CDR3 DNA: TGTGCCAGCAGCCCCATAGGATGGGACAACAGAATGACTCAGAACACTGAAGCTTTCTTT. Protein product: CASSPIGWDNRMTQNTEAFF.

This clonotype has just a few counts. The genes are TRBV5-1 and TRBJ1-4; weak D call: TRBD1 (5 bases). Trimming shortened V by 0 bases and J by 3 bases, and 9 bases separated the two germline ends. Germline CDR1 reads SGHRS; CDR2 reads YFSETQ. This CDR3 has 15 amino acids. Here the CDR3 reads CASSLAQGANEKLFF. The CDR3 DNA is TGCGCCAGCAGCTTGGCCCAGGGCGCTAATGAAAAACTGTTTTTT.

The chain couples TRBV7-2 to TRBJ2-7; 7 bases map to TRBD2. Trimming removed 1 base from V and 2 bases from J; junction bases left unmatched: 2. Germline loops: CDR1 SGHTA, CDR2 FQGNSA. CDR3 length: 14 amino acids. DNA of the CDR3: TGTGCCAGCAGCTTAGATCGGGGGGCCTACGAGCAGTACGTC. It encodes CASSLDRGAYEQYV.

The chain links TRBV6-1 to TRBJ1-3; 8 nucleotides line up with TRBD1. V was pared by 6 bases and J by 5 bases, with 3 bases of the junction left unmatched. CDR3 length: 13 residues. Looked up from germline, CDR1 is MNHNS and CDR2 is SASEGT. The CDR3 nucleotides read TGTGCCAGCAGAGACAGGGGCAGAAACACCATATATTTT. Residues: CASRDRGRNTIYF.

This clonotype was seen a few times. J is TRBJ1-5 and V is TRBV4-3; D is undetermined. Trimming stripped 3 bases from V and 3 bases from J, with 9 bases between. The germline CDR1 and CDR2 sequences are LGHNA and YSLEER. CDR3 length: 14 amino acids. CDR3 loop: CASSHTWDNQPQHF. In nucleotides, the CDR3 is TGCGCCAGCAGCCACACTTGGGACAATCAGCCCCAGCATTTT.

The chain employs TRBV2 and TRBJ2-1; D is perhaps TRBD1 (6 bases). Deletions cut 6 bases from V and 8 bases from J, with 14 bases between. The CDR3 is 13 amino acids. Germline V gene data show CDR1 as SNHLY and CDR2 as FYNNEI. The CDR3 nucleotides are TGTGCCAGCAGCGCCAGGGGCGGCGATGAGCAGTTCTTC. Amino acids: CASSARGGDEQFF.

This sequence joins TRBV6-5 and TRBJ2-3; D gene ambiguous. V shed 0 bases and J shed 2 bases, with 9 bases lying between them. The germline V gene encodes CDR1 MNHEY and CDR2 SVGAGI. The CDR3 sequence is 15 residues long. CDR3 nucleotide sequence: TGTGCCAGCAGTTACTCGATCGGGTTCACAGATACGCAGTATTTT. It codes for CASSYSIGFTDTQYF.

V and J are TRBV7-3 and TRBJ2-2; D is perhaps TRBD2 (5 bases). The V end lost 5 bases, the J end lost 0 bases, and 16 bases lay between the germline ends. The CDR3 has 17 residues. The germline V gene has CDR1 SGHTA and CDR2 FQGTGA. Here the CDR3 DNA reads TGTGCCAGCAGCACTACCGACTACCCCCCGAACACCGGGGAGCTGTTTTTT. It codes for CASSTTDYPPNTGELFF.

The chain has TRBV11-3 and TRBJ2-3, with 7 bases matching TRBD2. V lost 2 bases and J lost 5; bases outside the gene matches: 13. The CDR3 is 17 amino acids. Germline V lookup: CDR1 SGHNT, CDR2 YENEEA. CDR3 sequence (DNA): TGTGCCAGCAGCTTACGGTTTCGGGTAGCGGGTAAAGATACGCAGTATTTT. Translating it yields CASSLRFRVAGKDTQYF.

CDR3: CASSFNRPDGYTF. For the CDR3, the DNA is TGTGCCAGCAGCTTTAATAGGCCGGATGGCTACACCTTC. The V gene is TRBV5-5, the J gene TRBJ1-2; the D is unclear. CDR1 and CDR2 (germline): SGHKS, YYEKEE (reference sequence). The CDR3 is 13 amino acids. V was pared by 2 bases and J by 6 bases, with 11 bases between.

V and J are TRBV7-2 and TRBJ2-5, with 8 bases lining up with TRBD2. There are 16 residues in the CDR3. Germline trimming cut 1 base from V and 7 bases from J; bases unmatched to any gene: 11. CDR1 is SGHTA and CDR2 is FQGNSA in the germline V gene. The DNA for the CDR3 is TGTGCCAGCAGCTTAGGAGTGGGCGGGGGGACGGGGACCCAGTACTTC. Amino acids: CASSLGVGGGTGTQYF.

This clonotype was seen more than once but under ten times. The chain uses TRBV30 and TRBJ2-5, with D possibly being TRBD2 (6 bases). Looked up from germline, CDR1 is GTSNPN and CDR2 is SVGIG (reference sequence). CDR3 length: 13 residues. V lost 0 bases, J lost 2 bases, and 7 bases lay in between. The CDR3 protein is CAWSVGSQETQYF. The DNA of the CDR3 is TGTGCCTGGAGTGTCGGGAGTCAAGAGACCCAGTACTTC. The whole variable domain, remainder taken from reference TRBV30 and TRBJ2-5, is SQTIHQWPATLVQPVGSPLSLECTVEGTSNPNLYWYRQAAGRGLQLLFYSVGIGQISSEVPQNLSASRPQDRQFILSSKKLLLSDSGFYLCAWSVGSQETQYFGPGTRLLVL.